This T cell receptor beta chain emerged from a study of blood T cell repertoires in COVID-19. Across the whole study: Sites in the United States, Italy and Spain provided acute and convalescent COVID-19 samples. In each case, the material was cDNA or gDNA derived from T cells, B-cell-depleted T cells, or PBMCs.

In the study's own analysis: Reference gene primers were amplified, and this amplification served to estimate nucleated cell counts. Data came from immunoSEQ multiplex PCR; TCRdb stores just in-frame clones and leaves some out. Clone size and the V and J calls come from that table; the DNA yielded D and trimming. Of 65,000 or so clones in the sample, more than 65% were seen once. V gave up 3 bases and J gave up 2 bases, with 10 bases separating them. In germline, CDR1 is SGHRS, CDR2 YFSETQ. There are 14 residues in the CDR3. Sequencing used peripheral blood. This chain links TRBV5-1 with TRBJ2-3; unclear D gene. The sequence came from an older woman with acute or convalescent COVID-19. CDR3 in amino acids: CASSSEFPTDTQYF. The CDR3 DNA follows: TGCGCCAGCAGCTCGGAGTTCCCCACAGATACGCAGTATTTT.